Sequencing of this TCR beta chain was carried out in a study of blood T cell repertoires in COVID-19 (dated by TCRdb to the early 2020s). For context, the study as a whole: The collaborator samples originated in the United States, Italy and Spain and spanned the acute and convalescent phases of COVID-19. The prospective study material was composed of cDNA or gDNA derived from T cells, B-cell-depleted T cells, or PBMCs. The dataset comprised deeply sampled blood TCRbeta repertoires from subjects exposed to, actively infected with, or recovered from COVID-19. The repertoires were made available in a free public database intended to serve as a resource for research on the immune response to SARS-CoV-2. Samples were obtained from the ongoing ImmuneRACE study (first 160 participants) and from roughly 1,300 subjects provided by 6 global collaborators. A de-identified subject ID, COVID-19 status, age in years and sex were almost always included in the sample metadata. HLA class I and class II types, where available, came from metadata supplied by the sample provider rather than from assay-based typing. The investigation overall reported the following: The amount of clinical and demographic metadata varied by source and participant and was provided uncurated.

The immunoSEQ Assay, a bias-controlled multiplex PCR, was used to amplify TCRbeta CDR3 regions from genomic DNA. Per the original workflow: The number of nucleated cells in each sample was estimated by amplification of reference gene primers within the assay. To quantify the absolute abundance of each unique TCRbeta CDR3 rearrangement, sequence reads were collapsed and filtered. For each sample, productive Simpson clonality was calculated as the square root of Simpson's diversity index over productive rearrangements. Not all clones reach the TCRdb copy of this immuneACCESS table, which keeps in-frame sequences only. Checked studies attribute under half of the gap to unresolved V genes and leave the rest unexplained. V and J calls and clone size are as listed in that table; D and trimming were resolved from the DNA. This sample lists 260,000 or so clones; 75% to 85% were detected once. 7.5% of the sample belongs to the ten largest clones.

V lost 3 bases and J lost 8 bases, and the count of bases not matched to a germline gene is 5. The CDR3 holds 15 amino acids from the cysteine to the phenylalanine. Only the CDR3 part of the read is kept: 45 bases, read in frame from the first base. Reading the germline V gene (reference sequence) gives CDR1 LGHDT and CDR2 YNNKEL. A note on this clone: This receptor's antigen is unknown. No base quality values were provided; no much bigger clone lies one nucleotide off.

One collaborating source in Seattle enrolled patients while the patients were actively infected and followed the patients over time throughout the course of disease. Collaborating institutions collected whole blood in K2EDTA tubes following their own protocols. For TCRbeta analysis, collaborators shipped samples as frozen whole blood, isolated PBMCs, or DNA extracted from either of those sample types. Sequenced: peripheral blood. The origin of this receptor is a woman older than 75 with COVID-19, enrolled during active disease. The chain joins TRBV3-1 (or the pseudogene TRBV3-2) to TRBJ2-2, and TRBD2 matches 11 of the central bases. The CDR3 sequence is CASSQARLAGGELFF. The DNA is as follows: TGTGCCAGCAGCCAGGCCAGACTAGCGGGGGGGGAGCTGTTTTTT.